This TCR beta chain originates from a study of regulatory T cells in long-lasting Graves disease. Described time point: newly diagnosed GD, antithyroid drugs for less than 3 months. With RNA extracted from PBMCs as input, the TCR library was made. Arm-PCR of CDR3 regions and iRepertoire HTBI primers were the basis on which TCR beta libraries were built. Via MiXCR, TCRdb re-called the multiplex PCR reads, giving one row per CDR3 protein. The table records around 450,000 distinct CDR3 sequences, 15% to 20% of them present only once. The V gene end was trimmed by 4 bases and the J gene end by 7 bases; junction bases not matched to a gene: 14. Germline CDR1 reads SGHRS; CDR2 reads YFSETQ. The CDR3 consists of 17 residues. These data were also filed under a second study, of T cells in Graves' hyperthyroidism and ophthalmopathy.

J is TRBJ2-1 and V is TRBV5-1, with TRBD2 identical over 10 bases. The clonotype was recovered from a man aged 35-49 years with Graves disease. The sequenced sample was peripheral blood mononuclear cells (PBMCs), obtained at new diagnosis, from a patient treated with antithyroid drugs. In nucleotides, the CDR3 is TGCGCCAGCAGCACCGGACTAGCGGCCATCTGGGGGAATGAGCAGTTCTTC. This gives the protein CASSTGLAAIWGNEQFF.